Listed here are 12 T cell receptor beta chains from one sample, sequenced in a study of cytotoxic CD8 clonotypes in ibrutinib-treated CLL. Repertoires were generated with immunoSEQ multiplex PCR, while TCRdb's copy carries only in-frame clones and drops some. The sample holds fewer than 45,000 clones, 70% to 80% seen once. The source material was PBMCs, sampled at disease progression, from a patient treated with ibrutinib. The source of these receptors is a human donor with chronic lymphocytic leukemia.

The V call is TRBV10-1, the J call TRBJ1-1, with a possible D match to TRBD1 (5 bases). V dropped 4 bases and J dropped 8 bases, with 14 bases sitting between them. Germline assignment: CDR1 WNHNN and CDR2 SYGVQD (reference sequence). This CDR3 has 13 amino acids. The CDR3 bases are TGCGCCAGCAGTGGGGACTACGGCAGGGAAGCTTTCTTT. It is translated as CASSGDYGREAFF.

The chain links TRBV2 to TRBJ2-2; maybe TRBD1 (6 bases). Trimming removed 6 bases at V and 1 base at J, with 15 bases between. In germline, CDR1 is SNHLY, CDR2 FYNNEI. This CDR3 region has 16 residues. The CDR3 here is CASSGEQGLNTGELFF. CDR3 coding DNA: TGTGCCAGCAGCGGCGAACAGGGCTTGAACACCGGGGAGCTGTTTTTT.

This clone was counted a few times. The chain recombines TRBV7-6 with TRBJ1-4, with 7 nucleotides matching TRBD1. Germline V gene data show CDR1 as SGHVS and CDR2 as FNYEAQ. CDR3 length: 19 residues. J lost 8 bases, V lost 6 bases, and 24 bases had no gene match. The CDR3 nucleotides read TGTGCCAGCAGTCCCTTTGGCTGGACAGGTGCCTCCACCGAGGAAAAACTGTTTTTT. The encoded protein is CASSPFGWTGASTEEKLFF.

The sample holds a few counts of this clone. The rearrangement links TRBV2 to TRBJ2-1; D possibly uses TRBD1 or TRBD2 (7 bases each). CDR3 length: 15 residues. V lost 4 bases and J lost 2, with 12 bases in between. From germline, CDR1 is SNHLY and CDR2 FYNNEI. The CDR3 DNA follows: TGTGCCAGCAGTGTCAGGGGGGGGGCCTACAATGAGCAGTTCTTC. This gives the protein CASSVRGGAYNEQFF.

The CDR3 spells CASSRRGDRDNEQFF. CDR3 coding DNA: TGTGCCAGCAGCCGCAGAGGGGACAGAGACAATGAGCAGTTCTTC. The V and J genes are TRBV11-2 and TRBJ2-1; TRBD1 matches at 7 bases. The CDR3 totals 15 residues. From germline, CDR1 is SGHAT and CDR2 FQNNGV. Unmatched junction bases numbered 9, after V lost 5 bases and J lost 5 bases.

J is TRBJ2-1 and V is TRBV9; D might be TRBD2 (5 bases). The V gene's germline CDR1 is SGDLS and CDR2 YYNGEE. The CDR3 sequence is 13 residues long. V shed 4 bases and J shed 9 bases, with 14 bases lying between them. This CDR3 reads CASSLTARGEQFF. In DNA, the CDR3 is TGTGCCAGCAGCCTAACGGCCCGGGGTGAGCAGTTCTTC.

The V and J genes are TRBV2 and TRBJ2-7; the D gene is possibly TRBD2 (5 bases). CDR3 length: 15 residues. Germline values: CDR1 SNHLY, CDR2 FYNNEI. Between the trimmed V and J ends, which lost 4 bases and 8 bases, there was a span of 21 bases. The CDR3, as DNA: TGTGCCAGCAGTGGGTTTATGGGTTCGGGAATCAAGCAGTACTTC. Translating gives CASSGFMGSGIKQYF.

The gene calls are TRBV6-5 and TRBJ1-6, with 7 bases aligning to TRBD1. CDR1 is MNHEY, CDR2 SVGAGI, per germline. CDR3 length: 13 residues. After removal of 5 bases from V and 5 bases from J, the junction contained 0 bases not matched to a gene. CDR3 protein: CASSDRDNSPLHF. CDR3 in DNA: TGTGCCAGCAGTGACAGGGATAATTCACCCCTCCACTTT.

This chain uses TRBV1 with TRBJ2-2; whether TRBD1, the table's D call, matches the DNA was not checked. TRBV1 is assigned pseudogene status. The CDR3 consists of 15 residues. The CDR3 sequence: CTSSQISGNTGELFF. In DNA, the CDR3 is TGCACCAGCAGCCAAATTTCAGGAAACACCGGGGAGCTGTTTTTT.

The CDR3: CASSFPGRNTEAFF. The DNA of the CDR3 is TGTGCCAGCAGCTTTCCCGGGCGGAACACTGAAGCTTTCTTT. This sequence joins TRBV5-4 and TRBJ1-1; no clear D. V dropped 2 bases and J dropped 1 base, with 9 bases sitting between them. Looked up from germline, CDR1 is SGHNT and CDR2 is YYREEE (reference sequence). The length of the CDR3 is 14 residues. Looking up the rest from reference TRBV5-4 and TRBJ1-1 gives the full variable domain: ETGVTQSPTHLIKTRGQQVTLRCSSQSGHNTVSWYQQALGQGPQFIFQYYREEENGRGNFPPRFSGLQFPNYSSELNVNALELDDSALYLCASSFPGRNTEAFFGQGTRLTVV.

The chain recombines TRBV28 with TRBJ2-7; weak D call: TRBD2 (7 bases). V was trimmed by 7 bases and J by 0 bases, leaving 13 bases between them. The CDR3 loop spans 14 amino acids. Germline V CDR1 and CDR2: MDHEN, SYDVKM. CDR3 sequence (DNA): TGTGCCAGCAACGGGGGGCGCCGCTCCTACGAGCAGTACTTC. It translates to CASNGGRRSYEQYF. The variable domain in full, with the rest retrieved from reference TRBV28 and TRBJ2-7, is DVKVTQSSRYLVKRTGEKVFLECVQDMDHENMFWYRQDPGLGLRLIYFSYDVKMKEKGDIPEGYSVSREKKERFSLILESASTNQTSMYLCASNGGRRSYEQYFGPGTRLTVT.

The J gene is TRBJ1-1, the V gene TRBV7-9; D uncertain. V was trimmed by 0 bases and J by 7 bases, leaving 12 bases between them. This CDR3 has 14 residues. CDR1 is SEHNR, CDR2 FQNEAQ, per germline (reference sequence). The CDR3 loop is CASSLAAGGDEAFF. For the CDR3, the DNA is TGTGCCAGCAGCTTAGCGGCAGGCGGTGATGAAGCTTTCTTT.